The rows below give T cell receptor beta chains drawn from one sample of a study of OX40 agonist ivuxolimab in advanced cancers. Assay: immunoSEQ multiplex PCR; the TCRdb copy retains only in-frame clones and omits some. Of fewer than 100,000 clones listed, around nine tenths were seen once; the top ten hold approximately 0.8%. The specimen comprised CD4+ or CD8+ T cells sorted from blood, sampled in a trial of the OX40 agonist ivuxolimab. These receptor sequences come from an adult with an advanced solid tumor such as melanoma, head and neck, liver or kidney cancer. The CDR3 runs from the conserved cysteine through the conserved F or W. Fields, in order: clone size, V gene, D gene, J gene, CDR3 protein, CDR3 DNA. The D gene is left open where the match is weak. Size tells how often a clone was seen (once, few, many) or the class of an expanded clone, and some rows leave it out.

.	TRBV19	TRBD1	TRBJ2-7	CATMKRDRGEQYF	TGTGCCACCATGAAACGGGACAGGGGTGAGCAGTACTTC
.	TRBV5-1	TRBD1	TRBJ1-2	CASSQKSGTGGGYGYTF	TGCGCCAGCAGCCAAAAGTCAGGGACAGGGGGCGGTTATGGCTACACCTTC
.	TRBV7-2	TRBD2	TRBJ2-1	CASSPGTSGTDEQFF	TGTGCCAGCAGCCCCGGGACTAGCGGGACGGATGAGCAGTTCTTC
few	TRBV27	TRBD1	TRBJ1-1	CASRTGSTEAFF	TGTGCCAGCAGGACAGGGAGCACTGAAGCTTTCTTT
.	TRBV6-1	TRBD1	TRBJ2-1	CASTLGQSNEQFF	TGTGCCAGCACTTTGGGACAGTCCAATGAGCAGTTCTTC
.	TRBV6-1	TRBD1	TRBJ1-1	CASSEYGRGTEAFF	TGTGCCAGCAGTGAATATGGCAGGGGGACTGAAGCTTTCTTT
once	TRBV5-1	.	TRBJ2-1	CASSLSPGGDEQFF	TGCGCCAGCAGCTTGTCACCCGGGGGCGATGAGCAGTTCTTC
.	TRBV29-1	.	TRBJ2-3	CSVTDSDTQYF	TGCAGCGTGACCGATTCGGATACGCAGTATTTT
.	TRBV7-2	.	TRBJ2-5	CASSLRSQETQYF	TGTGCCAGCAGCTTGCGCAGCCAAGAGACCCAGTACTTC
.	TRBV6-1	TRBD1	TRBJ2-7	CASSPGQGRPYEQYF	TGTGCCAGCAGTCCTGGACAGGGCCGCCCCTACGAGCAGTACTTC
.	TRBV15	.	TRBJ2-2	CATRTGHQNTGELFF	TGTGCCACCAGAACCGGACACCAGAACACCGGGGAGCTGTTTTTT
.	TRBV19	TRBD2	TRBJ2-1	CASNIWTSGGLSYNEQFF	TGTGCCAGTAATATCTGGACTAGCGGGGGGCTTTCCTACAATGAGCAGTTCTTC
.	TRBV19	.	TRBJ2-1	CASSIVSRGQGEQFF	TGTGCCAGTAGTATAGTTTCGAGGGGCCAAGGTGAGCAGTTCTTC
.	TRBV27	TRBD1	TRBJ1-1	CASSLSWTGPPEAFF	TGTGCCAGCAGTTTATCATGGACAGGGCCACCTGAAGCTTTCTTT
.	TRBV7-3	.	TRBJ2-1	CASSMDGYNEQFF	TGTGCCAGCAGCATGGACGGCTACAATGAGCAGTTCTTC
.	TRBV6-1	TRBD1	TRBJ2-2	CAIDTGAAYTGELFF	TGTGCCATCGATACAGGGGCAGCGTACACCGGGGAGCTGTTTTTT
.	TRBV9	.	TRBJ1-3	CASSFTSSGNTIYF	TGTGCCAGCAGCTTTACTAGCTCTGGAAACACCATATATTTT
.	TRBV6-1	.	TRBJ2-6	CASSEAEGSGANVLTF	TGTGCCAGCAGTGAAGCGGAGGGATCTGGGGCCAACGTCCTGACTTTC
.	TRBV7-9	.	TRBJ1-2	CASSLAGELESYGYTF	TGTGCCAGCAGCTTAGCAGGGGAATTGGAAAGCTATGGCTACACCTTC
few	TRBV7-2	.	TRBJ1-5	CASSEGGYQPQHF	TGTGCCAGCAGCGAGGGGGGGTATCAGCCCCAGCATTTT
.	TRBV15	TRBD1	TRBJ2-5	CATSRAGQEETQYF	TGTGCCACCAGCAGGGCGGGACAGGAAGAGACCCAGTACTTC
once	TRBV5-1	.	TRBJ1-4	CASSLAFIRGGGEKLFF	TGCGCCAGCAGCTTGGCCTTTATAAGGGGTGGAGGTGAAAAACTGTTTTTT
once	TRBV2	.	TRBJ1-4	CASNGGAGNEKLFF	TGTGCCAGCAACGGGGGAGCGGGTAATGAAAAACTGTTTTTT
medium-sized	TRBV11-2	.	TRBJ1-6	CASSLDGSRSPLHF	TGTGCCAGCAGCTTAGATGGCTCTAGGTCACCCCTCCACTTT
.	TRBV9	.	TRBJ1-3	CASSALENTIYF	TGTGCCAGCAGCGCCCTCGAGAACACCATATATTTT
.	TRBV18	TRBD2	TRBJ2-1	CASSGLAGVSEQFF	TGTGCCAGCTCCGGACTAGCGGGAGTAAGTGAGCAGTTCTTC
.	TRBV11-2	.	TRBJ1-5	CASSLYHGGDQPQHF	TGTGCCAGCAGCTTATACCACGGCGGGGATCAGCCCCAGCATTTT
.	TRBV2	.	TRBJ2-7	CASSGQQPYEQYF	TGTGCCAGCAGTGGACAGCAGCCCTACGAGCAGTACTTC
.	TRBV5-1	.	TRBJ2-2	CASSLEGRAGVTGELFF	TGCGCCAGCAGCTTGGAAGGCAGGGCGGGCGTCACCGGGGAGCTGTTTTTT
.	TRBV5-4	.	TRBJ1-1	CASSTGTVNTEAFF	TGTGCCAGCAGCACCGGGACGGTGAACACTGAAGCTTTCTTT
.	TRBV6-1	TRBD2	TRBJ2-1	CASRIAGGLNEQFF	TGTGCCAGCAGGATAGCGGGAGGGCTAAATGAGCAGTTCTTC
few	TRBV5-1	TRBD2	TRBJ2-1	CASSPGLAGDNEQFF	TGCGCCAGCAGCCCGGGACTAGCGGGGGACAATGAGCAGTTCTTC
.	TRBV5-1	TRBD1	TRBJ1-2	CASSLVAGGKGDGYTF	TGCGCCAGCAGCTTGGTGGCAGGGGGGAAGGGAGATGGCTACACCTTC
few	TRBV30	.	TRBJ2-2	CAWSRDSNTGELFF	TGTGCCTGGAGTAGGGACTCGAACACCGGGGAGCTGTTTTTT
.	TRBV6-1	.	TRBJ2-7	CASSAQAGEQYF	TGTGCCAGCAGTGCTCAGGCGGGCGAGCAGTACTTC
.	TRBV2	.	TRBJ2-3	CASSRVFGKTDTQYF	TGTGCCAGCAGTAGGGTCTTCGGAAAGACAGATACGCAGTATTTT
.	TRBV6-1	.	TRBJ1-2	CASLLAGGGNYGYTF	TGTGCCAGCCTTTTGGCGGGGGGTGGCAACTATGGCTACACCTTC
once	TRBV10-3	.	TRBJ2-7	CAITGSPEAEQYF	TGTGCCATCACCGGTAGTCCTGAGGCCGAGCAGTACTTC
.	TRBV6-6	.	TRBJ2-7	CASSYSGQGYEQYF	TGTGCCAGCAGTTACTCGGGGCAGGGGTACGAGCAGTACTTC
.	TRBV30	.	TRBJ2-1	CAWSKGGRGNEQFF	TGTGCCTGGAGTAAGGGGGGGAGGGGCAATGAGCAGTTCTTC
.	TRBV5-5	.	TRBJ1-1	CASSLASGHTEAFF	TGTGCCAGCAGCTTGGCCTCAGGACACACTGAAGCTTTCTTT
.	TRBV7-2	TRBD1	TRBJ1-1	CASSFYRGKAFF	TGTGCCAGCAGCTTTTACAGGGGAAAAGCTTTCTTT